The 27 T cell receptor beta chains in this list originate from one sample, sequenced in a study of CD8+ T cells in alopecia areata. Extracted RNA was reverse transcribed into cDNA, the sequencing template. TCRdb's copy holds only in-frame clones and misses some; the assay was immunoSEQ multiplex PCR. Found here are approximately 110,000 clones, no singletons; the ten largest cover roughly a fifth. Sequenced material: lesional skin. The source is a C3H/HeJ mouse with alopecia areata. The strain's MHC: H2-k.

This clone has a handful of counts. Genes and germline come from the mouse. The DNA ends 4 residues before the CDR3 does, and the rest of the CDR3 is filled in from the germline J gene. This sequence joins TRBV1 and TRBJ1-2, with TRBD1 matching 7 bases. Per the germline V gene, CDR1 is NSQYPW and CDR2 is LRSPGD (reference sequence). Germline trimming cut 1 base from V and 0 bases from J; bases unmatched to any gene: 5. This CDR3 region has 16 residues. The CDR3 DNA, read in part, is TGCACCTGCAGTGCAGTAAGACAGGGTGCAAACTCC. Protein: CTCSAVRQGANS. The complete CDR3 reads CTCSAVRQGANSDYTF. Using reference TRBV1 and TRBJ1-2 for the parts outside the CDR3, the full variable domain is VTLLEQNPRWRLVPRGQAVNLRCILKNSQYPWMSWYQQDLQKQLQWLFTLRSPGDKEVKSLPGADYLATRVTDTELRLQVANMSQGRTLYCTCSAVRQGANSDYTFGSGTRLLVI.

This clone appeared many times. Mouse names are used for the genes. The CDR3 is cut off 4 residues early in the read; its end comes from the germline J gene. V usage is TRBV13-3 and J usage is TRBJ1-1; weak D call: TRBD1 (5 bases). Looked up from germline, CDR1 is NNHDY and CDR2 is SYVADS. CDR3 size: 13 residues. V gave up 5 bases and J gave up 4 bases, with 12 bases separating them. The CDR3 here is CASSPDSLTEVFF. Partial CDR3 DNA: TGTGCCAGCAGCCCCGACAGTCTCACA.

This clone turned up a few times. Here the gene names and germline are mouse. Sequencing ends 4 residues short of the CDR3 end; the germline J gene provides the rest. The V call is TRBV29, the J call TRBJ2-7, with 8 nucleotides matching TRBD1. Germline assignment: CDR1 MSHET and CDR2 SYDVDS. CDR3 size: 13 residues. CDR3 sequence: CASSLTGEYEQYF. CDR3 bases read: TGTGCTAGCAGCTTGACAGGGGAATAT.

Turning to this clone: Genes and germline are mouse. CDR3 protein: CASSNDWAETLYF. Incomplete CDR3 DNA: TGTGCTAGCAGTAACGACTGGGCAGAA. This sequence joins TRBV17 and TRBJ2-3; possibly TRBD2 for D (6 bases). The CDR3 end lies 4 residues beyond the end of the read and is filled in from the germline J gene. Germline V CDR1 and CDR2: MNHDT, YYDKIL. This CDR3 comprises 13 residues. Trimming took 4 bases from V and 3 from J, leaving 8 bases between them.

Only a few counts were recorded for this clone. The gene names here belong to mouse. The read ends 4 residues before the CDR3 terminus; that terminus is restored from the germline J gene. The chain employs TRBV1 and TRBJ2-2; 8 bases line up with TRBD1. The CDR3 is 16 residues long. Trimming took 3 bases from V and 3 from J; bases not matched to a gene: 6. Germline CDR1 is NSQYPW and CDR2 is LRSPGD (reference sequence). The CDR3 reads CTCSAAGGADTGQLYF. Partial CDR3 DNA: TGCACCTGCAGTGCGGCAGGGGGCGCGGACACCGGG.

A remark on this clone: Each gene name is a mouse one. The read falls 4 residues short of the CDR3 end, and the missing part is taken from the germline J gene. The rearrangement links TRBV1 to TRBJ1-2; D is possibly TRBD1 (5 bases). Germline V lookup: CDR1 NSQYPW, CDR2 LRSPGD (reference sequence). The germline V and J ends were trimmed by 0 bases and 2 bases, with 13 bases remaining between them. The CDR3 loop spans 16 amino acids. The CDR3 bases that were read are TGCACCTGCAGTGCAGATGGCCTTCGACAGAACTCC. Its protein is CTCSADGLRQNS. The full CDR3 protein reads CTCSADGLRQNSDYTF.

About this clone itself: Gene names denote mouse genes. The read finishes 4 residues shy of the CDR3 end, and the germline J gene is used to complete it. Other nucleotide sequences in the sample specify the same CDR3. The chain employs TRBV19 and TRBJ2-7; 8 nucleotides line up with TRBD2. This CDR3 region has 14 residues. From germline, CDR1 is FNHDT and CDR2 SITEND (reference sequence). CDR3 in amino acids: CASSINGGAYEQYF. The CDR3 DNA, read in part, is TGTGCCAGCAGTATAAACGGGGGGGCTTAT.

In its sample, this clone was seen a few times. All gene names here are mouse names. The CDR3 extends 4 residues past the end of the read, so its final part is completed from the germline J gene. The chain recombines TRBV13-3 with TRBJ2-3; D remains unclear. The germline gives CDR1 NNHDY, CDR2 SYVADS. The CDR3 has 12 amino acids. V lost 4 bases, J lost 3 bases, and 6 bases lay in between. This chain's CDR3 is CASSTEAETLYF. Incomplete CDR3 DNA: TGTGCCAGCAGTACAGAAGCAGAA.

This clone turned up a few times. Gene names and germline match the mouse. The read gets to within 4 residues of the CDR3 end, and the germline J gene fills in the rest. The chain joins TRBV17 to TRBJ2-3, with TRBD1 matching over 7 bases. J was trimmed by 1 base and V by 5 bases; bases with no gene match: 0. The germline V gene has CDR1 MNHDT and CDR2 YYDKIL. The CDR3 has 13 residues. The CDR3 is CASSGTGAETLYF. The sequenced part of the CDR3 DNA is TGTGCTAGCAGTGGGACAGGTGCAGAA. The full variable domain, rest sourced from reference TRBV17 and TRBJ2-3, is DTTVKQNPRYKLARVGKPVNLICSQTMNHDTMYWYQKKPNQAPKLLLFYYDKILNREADTFEKFQSSRPNNSFCSLYIGSAGLEYSAMYLCASSGTGAETLYFGSGTRLTVL.

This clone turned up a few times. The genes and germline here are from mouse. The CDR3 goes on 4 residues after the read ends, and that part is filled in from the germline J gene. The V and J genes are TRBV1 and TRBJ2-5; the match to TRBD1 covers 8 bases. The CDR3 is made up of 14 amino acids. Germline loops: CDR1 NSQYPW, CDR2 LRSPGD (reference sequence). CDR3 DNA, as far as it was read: TGCACCTGCAGTGCAAACAGGGGGGTAGAC. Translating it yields CTCSANRGVD. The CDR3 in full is CTCSANRGVDTQYF.

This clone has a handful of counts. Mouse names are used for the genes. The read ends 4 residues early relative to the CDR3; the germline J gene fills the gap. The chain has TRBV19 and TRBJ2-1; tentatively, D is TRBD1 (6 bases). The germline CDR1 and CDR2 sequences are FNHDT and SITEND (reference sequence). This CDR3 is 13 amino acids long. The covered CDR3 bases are TGTGCCAGCAGTCTAACCGGACAGGCT. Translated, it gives CASSLTGQA. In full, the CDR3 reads CASSLTGQAEQFF.

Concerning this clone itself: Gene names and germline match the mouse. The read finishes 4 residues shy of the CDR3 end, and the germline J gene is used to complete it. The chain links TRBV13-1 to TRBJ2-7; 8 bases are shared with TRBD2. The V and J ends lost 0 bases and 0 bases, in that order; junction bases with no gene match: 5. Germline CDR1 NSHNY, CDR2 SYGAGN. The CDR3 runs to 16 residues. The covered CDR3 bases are TGTGCCAGCAGTGATGCACACTGGGGGAGCTCCTAT. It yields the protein CASSDAHWGSSY. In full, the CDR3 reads CASSDAHWGSSYEQYF.

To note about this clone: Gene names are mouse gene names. The covered CDR3 bases are TGTGCCAGCAGTGATGATGGGGGGACTGGGGGGGTTAACTATGCT. This codes for CASSDDGGTGGVNYA. The CDR3 reads in full as CASSDDGGTGGVNYAEQFF. The rearrangement uses TRBV13-3 and TRBJ2-1, with 13 bases lining up with TRBD2. The read ends 4 residues shy of where the CDR3 ends; the end is completed using the germline J gene. The trim removed 0 bases at V and 0 bases at J, leaving 6 bases unmatched. The V gene's germline CDR1 is NNHDY and CDR2 SYVADS. There are 19 residues in the CDR3.

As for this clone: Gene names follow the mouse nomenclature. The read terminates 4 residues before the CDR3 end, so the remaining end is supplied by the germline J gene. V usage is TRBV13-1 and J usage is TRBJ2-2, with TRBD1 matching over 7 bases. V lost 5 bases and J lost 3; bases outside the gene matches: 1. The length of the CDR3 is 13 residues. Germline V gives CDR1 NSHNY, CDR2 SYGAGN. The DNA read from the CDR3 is TGTGCCAGCAGAACAGGGGACACCGGG. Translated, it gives CASRTGDTG. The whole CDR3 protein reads CASRTGDTGQLYF.

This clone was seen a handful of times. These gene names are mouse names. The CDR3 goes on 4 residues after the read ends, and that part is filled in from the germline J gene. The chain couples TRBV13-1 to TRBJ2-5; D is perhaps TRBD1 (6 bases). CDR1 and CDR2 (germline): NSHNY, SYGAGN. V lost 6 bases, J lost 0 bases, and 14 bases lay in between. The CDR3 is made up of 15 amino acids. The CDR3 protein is CASNLGTNNQDTQYF. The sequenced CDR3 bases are TGTGCCAGCAACCTCGGGACAAATAACCAAGAC.

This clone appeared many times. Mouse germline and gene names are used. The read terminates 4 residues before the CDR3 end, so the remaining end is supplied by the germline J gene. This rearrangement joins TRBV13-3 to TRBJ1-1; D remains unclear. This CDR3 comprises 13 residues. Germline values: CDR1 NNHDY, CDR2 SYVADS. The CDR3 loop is CASSDALGTEVFF. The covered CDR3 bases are TGTGCCAGCAGTGATGCGTTAGGGACA.

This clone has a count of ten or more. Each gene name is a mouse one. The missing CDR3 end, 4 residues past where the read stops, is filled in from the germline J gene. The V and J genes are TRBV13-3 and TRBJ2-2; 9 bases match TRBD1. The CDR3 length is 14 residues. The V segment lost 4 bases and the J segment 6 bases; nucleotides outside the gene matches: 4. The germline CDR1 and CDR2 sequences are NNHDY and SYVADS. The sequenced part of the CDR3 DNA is TGTGCCAGCAGTCCAACAGGGGGCCCCGGG. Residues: CASSPTGGPG. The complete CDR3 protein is CASSPTGGPGQLYF.

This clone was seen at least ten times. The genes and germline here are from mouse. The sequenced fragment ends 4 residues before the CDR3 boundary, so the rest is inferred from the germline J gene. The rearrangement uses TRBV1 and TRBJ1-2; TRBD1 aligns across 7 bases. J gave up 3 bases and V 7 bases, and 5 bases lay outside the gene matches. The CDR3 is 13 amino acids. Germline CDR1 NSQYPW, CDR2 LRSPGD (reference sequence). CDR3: CTCTDRADSDYTF. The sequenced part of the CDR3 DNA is TGCACCTGCACTGACAGGGCGGACTCC.

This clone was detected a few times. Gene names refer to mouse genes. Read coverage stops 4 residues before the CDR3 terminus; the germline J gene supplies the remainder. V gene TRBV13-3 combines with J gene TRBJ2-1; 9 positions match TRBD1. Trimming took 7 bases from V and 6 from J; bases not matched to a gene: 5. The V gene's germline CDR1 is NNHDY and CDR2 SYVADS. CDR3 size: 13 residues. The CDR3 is CASPGTGFAEQFF. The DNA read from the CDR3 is TGTGCCAGCCCCGGGACAGGGTTTGCT.

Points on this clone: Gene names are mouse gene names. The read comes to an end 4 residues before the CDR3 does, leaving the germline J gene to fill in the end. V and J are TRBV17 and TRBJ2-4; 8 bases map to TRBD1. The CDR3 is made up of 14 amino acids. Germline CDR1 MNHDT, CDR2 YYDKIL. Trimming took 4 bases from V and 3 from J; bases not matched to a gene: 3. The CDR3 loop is CASSTGQGQNTLYF. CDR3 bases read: TGTGCTAGCAGTACCGGACAGGGCCAAAAC.

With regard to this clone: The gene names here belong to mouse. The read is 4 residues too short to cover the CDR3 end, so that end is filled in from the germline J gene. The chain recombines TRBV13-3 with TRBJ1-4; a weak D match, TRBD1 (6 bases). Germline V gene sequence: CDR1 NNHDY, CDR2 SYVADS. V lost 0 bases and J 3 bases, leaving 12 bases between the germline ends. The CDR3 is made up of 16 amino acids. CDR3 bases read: TGTGCCAGCAGTGATGCGGGGGGGCGCCCCAACGAA. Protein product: CASSDAGGRPNE. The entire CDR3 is CASSDAGGRPNERLFF.

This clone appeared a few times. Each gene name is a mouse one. The sequenced CDR3 bases are TGCACCTGCAGTGCAACTGACAGGGATAGTCAAAAC. This translates into CTCSATDRDSQN. The whole CDR3 protein is CTCSATDRDSQNTLYF. The rearrangement links TRBV1 to TRBJ2-4; TRBD1 agrees at 7 bases. The CDR3 is cut off 4 residues early in the read; its end comes from the germline J gene. The CDR3 runs to 16 residues. Losses at the gene ends were 2 bases for V and 0 bases for J; bases not matched to a gene: 5. Germline V CDR1 and CDR2: NSQYPW, LRSPGD (reference sequence).

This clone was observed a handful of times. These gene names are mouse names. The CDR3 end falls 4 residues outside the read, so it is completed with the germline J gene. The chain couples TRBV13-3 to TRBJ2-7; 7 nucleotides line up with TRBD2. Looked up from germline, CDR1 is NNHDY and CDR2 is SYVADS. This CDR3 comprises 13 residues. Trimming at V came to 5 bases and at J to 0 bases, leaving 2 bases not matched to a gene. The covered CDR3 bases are TGTGCCAGCAGATGGGGGGACTCCTAT. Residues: CASRWGDSY. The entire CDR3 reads CASRWGDSYEQYF.

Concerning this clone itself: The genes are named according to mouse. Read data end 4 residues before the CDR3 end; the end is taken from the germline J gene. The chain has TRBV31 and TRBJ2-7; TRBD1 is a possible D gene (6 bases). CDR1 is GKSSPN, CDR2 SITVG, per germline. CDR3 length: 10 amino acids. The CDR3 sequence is CAWQGYEQYF. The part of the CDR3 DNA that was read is TGTGCCTGGCAGGGGTAT.

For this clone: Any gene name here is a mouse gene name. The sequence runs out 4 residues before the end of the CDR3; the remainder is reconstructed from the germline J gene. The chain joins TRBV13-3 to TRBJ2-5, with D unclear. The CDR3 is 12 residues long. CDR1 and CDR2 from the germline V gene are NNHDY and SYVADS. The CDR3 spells CASSPSSDTQYF. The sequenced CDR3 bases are TGTGCCAGCAGCCCCTCCTCGGAC.

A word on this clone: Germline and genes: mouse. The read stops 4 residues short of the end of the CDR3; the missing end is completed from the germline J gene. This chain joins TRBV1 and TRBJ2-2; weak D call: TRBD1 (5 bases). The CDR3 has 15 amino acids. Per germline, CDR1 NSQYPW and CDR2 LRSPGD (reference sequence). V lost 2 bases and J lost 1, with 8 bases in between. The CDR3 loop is CTCSARQKNTGQLYF. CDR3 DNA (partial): TGCACCTGCAGTGCACGACAGAAAAACACCGGG.

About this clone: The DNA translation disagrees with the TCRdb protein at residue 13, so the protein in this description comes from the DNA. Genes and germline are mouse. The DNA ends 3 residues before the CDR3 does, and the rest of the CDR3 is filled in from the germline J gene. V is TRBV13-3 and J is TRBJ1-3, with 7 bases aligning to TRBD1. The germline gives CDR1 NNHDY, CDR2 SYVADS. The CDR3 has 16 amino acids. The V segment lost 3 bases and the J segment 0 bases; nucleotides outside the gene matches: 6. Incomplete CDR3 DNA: TGTGCCAGCAGTGGGCAGGGGGTGGCTTCTGGAAATACG. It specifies CASSGQGVASGNT. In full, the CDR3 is CASSGQGVASGNTLYF.